This entry lists 29 T cell receptor beta chains sequenced from one sample in a study of identical twins. TCRdb itself ran the 5' RACE reads through MiXCR, one entry per CDR3 protein. This table has 1,800,000 or so distinct CDR3 sequences, under 35% appearing once. Sequenced sample: cord blood. Every receptor here comes from a newborn girl in good health.

Notes on this clonotype: Given a much more abundant clone one base away, this may be a read error. The chain carries TRBV4-2 and TRBJ2-7, with TRBD1 as a possible D gene (6 bases). The CDR3 is 15 residues long. V lost 4 bases to trimming and J lost 2 bases, with 15 bases between them. CDR1 and CDR2 (germline): LGHNA, YNFKEQ. Here the CDR3 DNA reads TGTGCCAGCAGCCGTTCCTCCGGGACACCCTACGAGCAGTACTTC. It yields the protein CASSRSSGTPYEQYF.

V and J are TRBV6-6 and TRBJ2-1, with D perhaps TRBD1 (7 bases). The closer fit of TRBJ2-7 to the DNA end suggests the J call may be wrong. Germline V gene data show CDR1 as MNHNY and CDR2 as SVGAGI (reference sequence). The CDR3 extends over 12 amino acids. As DNA, the CDR3 is TGTGCCAGCGGGGGGACAGACAATGAGCAGTACTTC. Encoded protein: CASGGTDNEQYF.

This clonotype was detected a few times. The V gene is TRBV12-3 or TRBV12-4, the J gene TRBJ1-1, with D possibly being TRBD1 (5 bases). V was shortened by 7 bases and J by 3 bases, with 12 bases between the two germline ends. The CDR3 runs to 13 residues. The CDR3 region is CASTTWGDTEAFF. The CDR3 DNA is TGTGCCAGCACCACGTGGGGGGACACTGAAGCTTTCTTT.

V is TRBV28 and J is TRBJ2-1; D might be TRBD2 (6 bases). V was shortened by 3 bases and J by 10 bases, with 13 bases between the two germline ends. Per the germline V gene, CDR1 is MDHEN and CDR2 is SYDVKM. The CDR3 has 13 amino acids. In DNA form, the CDR3 reads TGTGCCAGCAGTTTGATGGAGGGCCGCGAGCAGTTCTTC. It codes for CASSLMEGREQFF. Variable domain in full (rest from reference TRBV28 and TRBJ2-1): DVKVTQSSRYLVKRTGEKVFLECVQDMDHENMFWYRQDPGLGLRLIYFSYDVKMKEKGDIPEGYSVSREKKERFSLILESASTNQTSMYLCASSLMEGREQFFGPGTRLTVL.

The chain couples TRBV27 to TRBJ2-1; D possibly matches TRBD1 or TRBD2 (5 bases each). Germline-derived CDR1 and CDR2 are MNHEY and SMNVEV (reference sequence). V gave up 7 bases and J gave up 4 bases, with 17 bases separating them. CDR3 length: 15 amino acids. This CDR3 is CASTASWGFYNEQFF. The DNA of the CDR3 is TGTGCCAGCACTGCCTCTTGGGGGTTTTACAATGAGCAGTTCTTC.

This chain connects TRBV20-1 to TRBJ2-3; the match to TRBD2 covers 9 bases. CDR3 length: 15 amino acids. J lost 5 bases, V lost 5 bases, and 11 bases had no gene match. Germline-derived CDR1 and CDR2 are DFQATT and SNEGSKA (reference sequence). The CDR3 spells CSAPLSGSVGDTQYF. The CDR3 DNA sequence: TGCAGTGCTCCCCTTAGCGGGAGTGTTGGAGATACGCAGTATTTT.

This rearrangement joins TRBV6-6 to TRBJ2-3, with 8 positions matching TRBD2. V lost 2 bases, J lost 5 bases, and 6 bases stayed unmatched. The CDR3 runs to 15 residues. Germline values: CDR1 MNHNY, CDR2 SVGAGI (reference sequence). CDR3: CASSYHSGSGDTQYF. In DNA, the CDR3 is TGTGCCAGCAGTTACCACAGCGGGAGTGGAGATACGCAGTATTTT.

V is TRBV5-5 and J is TRBJ2-7, with no clear D. CDR1 and CDR2 from the germline V gene are SGHKS and YYEKEE (reference sequence). Between the trimmed V and J ends, which lost 2 bases and 0 bases, there was a span of 15 bases. CDR3 length equals 16 residues. In DNA, the CDR3 is TGTGCCAGCAGCTTTATGGGCCGTCTTTACTCCTACGAGCAGTACTTC. Translated, it gives CASSFMGRLYSYEQYF.

This clonotype was picked up a small number of times. The gene calls are TRBV20-1 and TRBJ2-3; TRBD1 agrees at 7 bases. There are 13 residues in the CDR3. The V and J ends lost 6 bases and 2 bases, in that order; junction bases with no gene match: 5. CDR1 and CDR2 (germline): DFQATT, SNEGSKA (reference sequence). CDR3 coding DNA: TGCAGTGCGCTGACAGGGTACACAGATACGCAGTATTTT. It yields the protein CSALTGYTDTQYF.

The chain carries TRBV7-9 and TRBJ2-1; 7 nucleotides agree with TRBD2. Germline CDR1 SEHNR, CDR2 FQNEAQ (reference sequence). The CDR3 is 16 residues long. V shed 5 bases, J shed 4 bases, and the junction held 11 bases outside the gene matches. In DNA, the CDR3 is TGTGCCAGCAGCGCAGTCGCGGGAGCCCCTTACAATGAGCAGTTCTTC. Protein sequence: CASSAVAGAPYNEQFF.

The chain joins TRBV10-3 to TRBJ1-2; unclear D gene. V lost 5 bases and J 4 bases, leaving 5 bases between the germline ends. CDR1 ENHRY and CDR2 SYGVKD come from the germline V gene. The CDR3 has 11 residues. The CDR3 region is CAISKAYGYTF. The CDR3 DNA reads TGTGCCATCAGTAAGGCCTATGGCTACACCTTC.

This clonotype was picked up a small number of times. The V and J genes are TRBV6-5 and TRBJ2-3, with 9 bases matching TRBD1. The CDR3 totals 15 residues. Germline values: CDR1 MNHEY, CDR2 SVGAGI. Losses at the gene ends were 6 bases for V and 2 bases for J; bases not matched to a gene: 6. The chain's CDR3 is CASRPGQGITDTQYF. The CDR3 nucleotides are TGTGCCAGCAGGCCGGGACAGGGCATCACAGATACGCAGTATTTT.

This chain joins TRBV6-5 and TRBJ2-3; 8 bases match TRBD2. The CDR3 is made up of 17 amino acids. Trimming removed 4 bases from V and 5 bases from J; junction bases left unmatched: 14. Germline V gene lookup returns CDR1 MNHEY and CDR2 SVGAGI. CDR3 bases: TGTGCCAGCAGTTCGCCAACTAGCGGTAATTTTCTAGATACGCAGTATTTT. Its protein is CASSSPTSGNFLDTQYF.

V is TRBV7-9 and J is TRBJ2-1, with TRBD2 matching over 9 bases. This CDR3 spans 16 amino acids. The junction had 5 bases not matched to a gene; V was cut back by 5 bases and J by 0 bases. Germline CDR1 and CDR2: SEHNR and FQNEAQ (reference sequence). The CDR3 DNA sequence: TGTGCCAGCAGCCTTAGCGGGAGCACCTCCTACAATGAGCAGTTCTTC. It translates to CASSLSGSTSYNEQFF.

In this sample, this clonotype turned up a few times. The chain recombines TRBV5-1 with TRBJ2-3; possibly TRBD1 for D (6 bases). CDR1 and CDR2 from the germline V gene are SGHRS and YFSETQ. Between the trimmed V and J ends, which lost 4 bases and 2 bases, there was a span of 11 bases. The CDR3 runs to 14 residues. CDR3 residues: CASSRQDNTDTQYF. Written as DNA, the CDR3 is TGCGCCAGCAGCCGACAGGACAACACAGATACGCAGTATTTT.

This clonotype has a handful of counts. J is TRBJ2-4 and V is TRBV11-2; 9 bases are shared with TRBD1. The J call may be mistaken, given a closer DNA end match to TRBJ2-7. Germline V lookup: CDR1 SGHAT, CDR2 FQNNGV. CDR3 length equals 15 residues. CDR3 coding DNA: TGTGCCAGCAGCTCAGTCCGGGACAGGGAGCGCGAGCAGTACTTC. Amino acids: CASSSVRDREREQYF.

A note on this clonotype: The junction departs from germline at one end; a sequencing error may be responsible. The J gene is TRBJ2-6, the V gene TRBV5-6; 10 bases map to TRBD1. CDR1 and CDR2 from the germline V gene are SGHDT and YYEEEE. CDR3 size: 18 residues. CDR3 protein: CASSLVTGGLAGADVLTF. The CDR3 nucleotides read TGTGCCAGCAGCTTGGTGACAGGGGGCCTAGCTGGGGCCGACGTCCTGACTTTC.

This clonotype was counted a few times. The V gene is TRBV20-1, the J gene TRBJ2-1, with D unresolved. The CDR3 has 16 amino acids. The V end lost 2 bases, the J end lost 3 bases, and 17 bases lay between the germline ends. Germline loops: CDR1 DFQATT, CDR2 SNEGSKA (reference sequence). CDR3 in DNA: TGCAGTGCTAGACTTATTGGAGCTGGGAACTACAATGAGCAGTTCTTC. It codes for CSARLIGAGNYNEQFF.

The chain joins TRBV18 to TRBJ1-5; 12 nucleotides align to TRBD1. The CDR3 is 18 amino acids. Per the germline V gene, CDR1 is KGHSH and CDR2 is LQKENI. V shed 3 bases, J shed 0 bases, and the junction held 6 bases outside the gene matches. CDR3 bases: TGTGCCAGCTCACCCGGGACAGGGGGCCTCACTAGCAATCAGCCCCAGCATTTT. Amino acid sequence: CASSPGTGGLTSNQPQHF.

The genes are TRBV2 and TRBJ2-3, with TRBD2 as a possible D gene (6 bases). The germline V and J ends were trimmed by 6 bases and 3 bases, with 13 bases remaining between them. The CDR3 extends over 14 amino acids. Germline V gene sequence: CDR1 SNHLY, CDR2 FYNNEI. The CDR3 DNA sequence: TGTGCCAGCAGGCGGGACTCGAAGACAGATACGCAGTATTTT. Translating it yields CASRRDSKTDTQYF.

This sequence joins TRBV20-1 and TRBJ1-2; D is unresolved. CDR3 length: 13 residues. Germline V gene data show CDR1 as DFQATT and CDR2 as SNEGSKA (reference sequence). The V end lost 4 bases, the J end lost 8 bases, and 17 bases lay between the germline ends. CDR3 nucleotide sequence: TGCAGTGCTACAGACTCGGGGATACAGGGCTACACCTTC. Translation gives CSATDSGIQGYTF.

Worth noting for this clonotype: This may stem from a read error, because a much larger clone lies one nucleotide away. The chain carries TRBV29-1 and TRBJ2-5; 7 bases are shared with TRBD2. The J call may be mistaken, given a closer DNA end match to TRBJ2-7. Germline-derived CDR1 and CDR2 are SQVTM and ANQGSEA. This CDR3 contains 11 residues. CDR3 sequence (DNA): TGCAGCGGTGTAGCGGGTTACGAGCAGTACTTC. This gives the protein CSGVAGYEQYF.

In its sample, this clonotype was seen a few times. Sequence at one end of the junction differs from germline and may be a read error. The chain recombines TRBV29-1 with TRBJ2-3; D possibly matches TRBD1 or TRBD2 (5 bases each). From germline, CDR1 is SQVTM and CDR2 ANQGSEA. CDR3 length equals 15 residues. CDR3: CSVEGETFSTDTQYF. The CDR3 DNA reads TGCAGCGTCGAAGGGGAGACCTTCTCCACAGATACGCAGTATTTT.

This clonotype has at least ten counts. The V call is TRBV4-2, the J call TRBJ2-3, with 11 bases that match TRBD2. This CDR3 is 15 amino acids long. Germline loops: CDR1 LGHNA, CDR2 YNFKEQ. Germline trimming cut 0 bases from V and 8 bases from J; bases unmatched to any gene: 4. The CDR3 region has the DNA TGTGCCAGCAGCCAAGAGACTAGCGGGATTGGTACGCAGTATTTT. Translated: CASSQETSGIGTQYF.

This clonotype came up many times. This chain uses TRBV6-1 with TRBJ2-5; TRBD1 agrees at 8 bases. The germline V gene encodes CDR1 MNHNS and CDR2 SASEGT. The CDR3 totals 14 residues. With 4 bases clipped from V and 2 bases from J, the junction kept 3 bases outside the gene matches. This chain's CDR3 is CASSVGQGQETQYF. The CDR3 bases are TGTGCCAGCAGTGTAGGACAGGGTCAAGAGACCCAGTACTTC.

This clonotype was detected only a few times. This rearrangement joins TRBV27 to TRBJ1-1; perhaps TRBD1 as D (5 bases). The CDR3 sequence is 14 residues long. Germline V gene sequence: CDR1 MNHEY, CDR2 SMNVEV (reference sequence). V was clipped by 9 bases and J by 1 base, with 15 bases between them. CDR3 nucleotides: TGTGCCAGTTCCGACAGCCTCCGGAACACTGAAGCTTTCTTT. Protein: CASSDSLRNTEAFF.

As concerns this clonotype: A much bigger clone sits one base away, suggesting this may be a read error. The rearrangement links TRBV7-2 to TRBJ2-5; no reliable D call. The J call may be faulty, since TRBJ2-7 better matches the DNA end. CDR1 and CDR2 (germline): SGHTA, FQGNSA. CDR3 length: 16 amino acids. The CDR3 nucleotides read TGTGCCAGCAGCTCGAGGCCTTTGTCAACAATCTACGAGCAGTACTTC. Its translation is CASSSRPLSTIYEQYF.

This clonotype occurred many times. The V and J genes are TRBV27 and TRBJ2-1; no clear D gene. This CDR3 is built from 13 residues. Trimming pared 4 bases from V and 6 bases from J, leaving 10 bases between. CDR1 and CDR2 from the germline V gene are MNHEY and SMNVEV (reference sequence). DNA of the CDR3: TGTGCCAGCAGTTATCCAACGGCCAATGAGCAGTTCTTC. It yields the protein CASSYPTANEQFF.

The chain is built from TRBV15 and TRBJ1-6, with D uncertain. Germline values: CDR1 LNHNV, CDR2 YYDKDF (reference sequence). The CDR3 spans 14 residues. V was pared by 0 bases and J by 18 bases, with 18 bases between. The CDR3 sequence is CATSRDRSSSAPHF. DNA for the CDR3: TGTGCCACCAGCAGAGATCGATCATCTTCGGCCCCCCACTTT.